The TCR beta chain under discussion was sequenced for a study of radiation and T cells in renal cell carcinoma. Whole-study findings and limits: Without pretreatment biopsies, baseline tumor clonotype presence was undetermined.

Comment on this clone: The antigen is not known.

Only in-frame clones appear in the TCRdb table, and some are missing; sequencing was by immunoSEQ multiplex PCR. Found here are over 60,000 clones, around 78% of them singletons; the top ten hold roughly 2.2%. Trimming took off 6 bases at V and 6 bases at J, with 9 bases between the two ends. The CDR3 consists of 12 residues. Germline CDR1 and CDR2: SGHRS and YFSETQ. The time point denotes: blood 4 weeks post-SBRT, at nephrectomy. The sample's treatment: 15 Gy SBRT to primary tumor, nephrectomy 4 weeks later. The J gene is TRBJ2-2, the V gene TRBV5-1; D possibly corresponds to TRBD1 (6 bases). The specimen was blood, collected from a patient whose treatment included radiotherapy and nephrectomy. The sequence derives from an older woman with renal cell carcinoma. CDR3 nucleotides: TGCGCCAGCACACCAGGGGCCGGGGAGCTGTTTTTT. Protein: CASTPGAGELFF.